This entry concerns a single T cell receptor (beta chain). What it binds is unknown. From the reads, TCRdb called clonotypes with MiXCR, one entry per CDR3 protein. The sample has fewer than 900,000 distinct CDR3 sequences, about 28% seen once. The data were obtained in a study of T cell repertoires in cytomegalovirus infection. Whole-study context: HLA-C-restricted CMV epitopes, recently identified, and well-studied HLA-B-restricted ones were used by the study. Public signatures in TCR beta pointed to CMV infection and matching HLA type.

The germline CDR1 and CDR2 sequences are PRHDT and FYEKMQ (reference sequence). Trimming took 5 bases from V and 11 from J, leaving 12 bases between them. The CDR3 contains 11 residues. This TCR was sampled from a human donor in good health (CMV status not recorded). Some clones in this sample may be carry-over from other donors' samples. The chain is built from TRBV13 and TRBJ1-1, with D unresolved. The input for sequencing was cultured CD8+ T cells from PBMCs, taken from culture after CMV antigen stimulation. CDR3 nucleotides: TGTGCCAGCAGCGAGAGGGTGGGGGCTTTCTTT. This sequence encodes CASSERVGAFF. Filled out from reference TRBV13 and TRBJ1-1, the complete variable domain reads AAGVIQSPRHLIKEKRETATLKCYPIPRHDTVYWYQQGPGQDPQFLISFYEKMQSDKGSIPDRFSAQQFSDYHSELNMSSLELGDSALYFCASSERVGAFFGQGTRLTVV.